This paragraph reports one T cell receptor beta chain. The length of the CDR3 is 14 residues. Trimming removed 7 bases at V and 4 bases at J, with 13 bases between. Germline V gene data show CDR1 as SNHLY and CDR2 as FYNNEI. These data originate in a study of shared clonotypes between healthy human individuals. On the study more broadly: The donors, two women and a few men, were aged 18 to 49.

Generated by immunoSEQ multiplex PCR, the TCRdb table keeps only in-frame clones and is missing some. The sample carries about a million clones, around 77% recorded once. The chain carries TRBV2 and TRBJ2-2; D not certain. The source is a man younger than 35 in good health. Some clones in this sample may be carry-over from other donors' samples. What was sequenced was memory CD4+ T cells from PBMCs. The subset here: CD45RA-negative fraction. The CDR3 loop is CASTRSSTTGELFF. The CDR3 DNA reads TGTGCCAGCACCCGAAGCAGCACCACCGGGGAGCTGTTTTTT.